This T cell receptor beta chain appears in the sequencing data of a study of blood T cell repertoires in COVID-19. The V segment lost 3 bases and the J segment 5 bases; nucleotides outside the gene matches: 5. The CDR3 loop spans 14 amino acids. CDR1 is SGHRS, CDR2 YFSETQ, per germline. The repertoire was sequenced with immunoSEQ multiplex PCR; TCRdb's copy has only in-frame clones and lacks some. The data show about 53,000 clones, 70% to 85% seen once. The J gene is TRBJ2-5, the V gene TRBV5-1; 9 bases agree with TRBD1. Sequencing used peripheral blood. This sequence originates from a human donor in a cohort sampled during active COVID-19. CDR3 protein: CASSYTGTGETQYF. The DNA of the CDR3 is TGCGCCAGCAGCTATACCGGGACAGGGGAGACCCAGTACTTC.